This TCR beta chain stems from a study of PD-1 blockade in classical Hodgkin lymphoma. Across the whole study: Patients received nivolumab 3 mg/kg intravenously every 2 weeks.

The table came from immunoSEQ multiplex PCR; TCRdb's copy has only in-frame clones and leaves some out. The table records 95,000 to 100,000 clones, around 89% of them present only once. Each and every patient relapsed after autologous stem cell transplantation, and patients got differing brentuximab vedotin exposure. Trimming removed 1 base from V and 1 base from J; junction bases left unmatched: 5. The germline V gene has CDR1 SGHTA and CDR2 FQGNSA. The CDR3 is made up of 16 amino acids. Sequenced material: peripheral blood mononuclear cells (PBMCs), taken before the second cycle of nivolumab. This chain uses TRBV7-2 with TRBJ2-3, with 7 bases aligning to TRBD1. The sequence was collected from a human donor with classical Hodgkin lymphoma. CDR3 bases: TGTGCCAGCAGCTTAGAGACAGGGATGGGCACAGATACGCAGTATTTT. Protein sequence: CASSLETGMGTDTQYF.